These T cell receptor beta chains were read from a single sample in a study of blood T cell repertoires in COVID-19. Measured with immunoSEQ multiplex PCR; TCRdb has only the in-frame clones, and not every one. The sample consists of fewer than 200,000 clones, about 83% of them appearing once. The sequencing input was peripheral blood. These receptors all come from a man in his forties who had recovered from COVID-19. Both conserved end residues are part of each CDR3. Fields, in order: J gene, V gene, D gene, CDR3 protein. The D gene is left open where the match is weak.

TRBJ2-1 | TRBV3-1/TRBV3-2 | TRBD2 | CASLWSGAKNNEQFF
TRBJ2-7 | TRBV7-9 | TRBD1 | CASSEDRTYEQYF
TRBJ2-1 | TRBV7-2 | - | CASSLGSPPSNEQFF
TRBJ1-3 | TRBV5-6 | - | CASSLIAPGVYGNTIYF
TRBJ2-1 | TRBV7-2 | - | CASSPGRGRNGYNEQFF
TRBJ1-1 | TRBV2 | - | CASSEPTRGNTEAFF
TRBJ2-4 | TRBV6-2/TRBV6-3 | TRBD2 | CASSSGGIAKNIQYF
TRBJ2-1 | TRBV5-5 | TRBD1 | CASSGTGVQFF
TRBJ2-7 | TRBV4-2 | TRBD2 | CASSQDVKTLAGGTEQYF
TRBJ2-2 | TRBV5-1 | - | CASRPSDTGELFF
TRBJ1-4 | TRBV12-3/TRBV12-4 | - | CASSRGQNEKLFF
TRBJ1-2 | TRBV4-1 | TRBD1 | CASSHRQGTGPNYGYTF
TRBJ2-7 | TRBV7-2 | TRBD1 | CASSNRDRGIEQYF
TRBJ2-7 | TRBV6-5 | TRBD2 | CASSYSKSGVNEQYF
TRBJ2-3 | TRBV12-5 | TRBD1 | CASGPGQGLTDTQYF
TRBJ1-3 | TRBV15 | - | CATSRDNGNTIYF
TRBJ1-5 | TRBV6-2/TRBV6-3 | TRBD1 | CASSLRARDSLHF
TRBJ1-2 | TRBV2 | - | CASSGGTFNYGYTF
TRBJ2-7 | TRBV5-5 | - | CASSLDRDEQYF
TRBJ1-1 | TRBV7-2 | - | CASSPDRLNTEAFF
TRBJ1-4 | TRBV28 | - | CASSGGDEKLFF
TRBJ2-1 | TRBV7-9 | - | CASSLEWEGAGGEQFF
TRBJ1-2 | TRBV27 | - | CASSLRGNYGYTF
TRBJ2-7 | TRBV24-1 | TRBD1 | CATSETGDEQYF
TRBJ2-2 | TRBV27 | TRBD1 | CASSFLDRASGELFF
TRBJ1-2 | TRBV4-1 | - | CASSQDWWRGGYTF
TRBJ1-1 | TRBV5-6 | TRBD1 | CASSLGQGWTEAFF
TRBJ2-3 | TRBV4-1 | TRBD2 | CASSQTSGGADTQYF
TRBJ2-1 | TRBV4-2 | TRBD2 | CASSPRTSGDSYNEQFF
TRBJ2-1 | TRBV6-2/TRBV6-3 | TRBD2 | CASSYSSLAGVRQFF
TRBJ1-1 | TRBV6-5 | - | CASSYELTVGTEAFF
TRBJ2-1 | TRBV30 | TRBD2 | CAWKPGGDSNEQFF
TRBJ2-1 | TRBV5-6 | TRBD2 | CASSPGTSGGNNEQFF
TRBJ2-5 | TRBV10-1 | - | CASRDGQREGVTQYF
TRBJ1-5 | TRBV27 | - | CASSVDKLYQPQHF
TRBJ2-3 | TRBV7-9 | TRBD1 | CASKTGTTDTQYF
TRBJ2-6 | TRBV6-2/TRBV6-3 | - | CASSYNPTGPGANVLTF
TRBJ2-2 | TRBV6-2/TRBV6-3 | TRBD1 | CASSLGQANTGELFF
TRBJ1-5 | TRBV6-2/TRBV6-3 | - | CASSYEEGNQPQHF
TRBJ2-5 | TRBV7-5 | - | CARSPSPSTSGKRETQYF
TRBJ2-7 | TRBV3-1/TRBV3-2 | - | CASSQGEGRQYF
TRBJ1-6 | TRBV6-5 | - | CASSSDRFSPLHF